This T cell receptor (beta chain) was retrieved from a study of T cells in tuberculosis. Turning to the study itself: A South African cohort included IGRA-negative adolescents, latently infected IGRA-positive adolescents and adults with active tuberculosis.

There are 12 residues in the CDR3. V was clipped by 4 bases and J by 5 bases, with 8 bases between them. Germline assignment: CDR1 MNHNY and CDR2 SVGAGI (reference sequence). Study results and caveats: Smaller distances to GMM-specific TCRs suggested their expansion in active tuberculosis. Shorter CDR3-alpha in active tuberculosis partly drove smaller distances.

Turning to this clone: What it recognizes is unknown.

Time point reported: new active TB diagnosis, blood taken before or within 7 days of starting treatment. Generated by immunoSEQ multiplex PCR, the TCRdb table keeps only in-frame clones and is missing some. Of over 30,000 clones listed, roughly 93% are singletons. The TCR comes from an adult with tuberculosis. The chain carries TRBV6-6 and TRBJ1-1; no clear D. This sample comprised PBMCs, obtained at tuberculosis diagnosis. The CDR3 nucleotides are TGTGCCAGCAGTTCAATACTAACTGAAGCTTTCTTT. Translating it yields CASSSILTEAFF.